The 32 T cell receptor beta chains presented below share a single source sample, sequenced in a study of cytomegalovirus exposure and HLA in healthy donors. Primers: 60 Vbeta forward and 13 Jbeta reverse. Only in-frame clones appear in the TCRdb table, and some are missing; sequencing was by immunoSEQ multiplex PCR. The data contain about 160,000 clones, roughly 72% of them seen just once; the ten biggest clones take up 6% to 7.5%. Sequenced: PBMCs. The source is a man aged 40-50 years in good health and CMV-seropositive.

The V gene is TRBV5-1, the J gene TRBJ2-2; the match to TRBD1 covers 9 bases. Germline assignment: CDR1 SGHRS and CDR2 YFSETQ. This CDR3 has 15 residues. J gave up 5 bases and V 4 bases, and 6 bases lay outside the gene matches. CDR3 in amino acids: CASSPKTGGTGELFF. CDR3 DNA: TGCGCCAGCAGCCCGAAGACAGGGGGGACCGGGGAGCTGTTTTTT.

This sequence joins TRBV9 and TRBJ2-2; 8 nucleotides match TRBD1. This CDR3 comprises 17 residues. Looked up from germline, CDR1 is SGDLS and CDR2 is YYNGEE. The junction had 15 bases not matched to a gene; V was cut back by 4 bases and J by 7 bases. The CDR3 region is CASSLAGQGALSGELFF. DNA of the CDR3: TGTGCCAGCAGCCTTGCGGGGCAGGGGGCGTTAAGCGGGGAGCTGTTTTTT.

J is TRBJ2-1 and V is TRBV7-9; 11 nucleotides agree with TRBD1. The junction had 3 bases not matched to a gene; V was cut back by 11 bases and J by 0 bases. Germline lookup yields CDR1 SEHNR and CDR2 FQNEAQ (reference sequence). This CDR3 contains 14 residues. As DNA, the CDR3 is TGTGCCGGCGGACAGGGGGCCTCCTACAATGAGCAGTTCTTC. Its translation is CAGGQGASYNEQFF.

This chain uses TRBV7-2 with TRBJ2-1; TRBD1 matches at 7 bases. CDR1 is SGHTA, CDR2 FQGNSA, per germline. This CDR3 contains 13 residues. The DNA of the CDR3 is TGTGCTACCTCCGGGACAGATGACAATGAGCAGTTCTTC. It translates to CATSGTDDNEQFF. Full variable domain (rest looked up from reference TRBV7-2 and TRBJ2-1): GAGVSQSPSNKVTEKGKDVELRCDPISGHTALYWYRQSLGQGLEFLIYFQGNSAPDKSGLPSDRFSAERTGGSVSTLTIQRTQQEDSAVYLCATSGTDDNEQFFGPGTRLTVL.

This clone was detected a few times. V usage is TRBV4-1 and J usage is TRBJ1-3, with 7 bases fitting TRBD1. Germline V gene sequence: CDR1 MGHRA, CDR2 YSYEKL. Trimming at V came to 4 bases and at J to 0 bases, leaving 6 bases not matched to a gene. This CDR3 is built from 16 residues. This CDR3 is CASSLIWTGSGNTIYF. CDR3 DNA sequence: TGCGCCAGCAGCCTCATATGGACAGGCTCTGGAAACACCATATATTTT.

The chain uses TRBV5-4 and TRBJ2-3, with D perhaps matching TRBD2 (5 bases). Trimming stripped 0 bases from V and 6 bases from J, with 17 bases between. The germline gives CDR1 SGHNT, CDR2 YYREEE (reference sequence). CDR3 length: 16 residues. CDR3 in DNA: TGTGCCAGCAGCTTGGGCGGACCCGCCTCGGGGGATACGCAGTATTTT. Protein sequence: CASSLGGPASGDTQYF.

This clone was seen a few times. The CDR3 sequence is CASRSGNEQFF. In DNA, the CDR3 is TGCGCCAGCAGATCAGGTAATGAGCAGTTCTTC. This chain joins TRBV5-1 and TRBJ2-1; D unresolved. Germline V gene sequence: CDR1 SGHRS, CDR2 YFSETQ. Trimming cost V 5 bases and J 7 bases, with 7 bases left between them. CDR3 length: 11 amino acids.

The rearrangement links TRBV27 to TRBJ2-5, with TRBD1 identical over 7 bases. The tail of the sequence fits TRBJ2-7 better, so the J call may be wrong. There are 14 residues in the CDR3. Looked up from germline, CDR1 is MNHEY and CDR2 is SMNVEV (reference sequence). CDR3 sequence (DNA): TGTGCCAGCAGTTTCAAGACAGGGTCCTACGAGCAGTACTTC. This codes for CASSFKTGSYEQYF.

This chain joins TRBV7-2 and TRBJ2-3; TRBD2 might be the D (6 bases). The germline V and J ends were trimmed by 3 bases and 4 bases, with 8 bases remaining between them. This CDR3 contains 13 residues. Germline V gives CDR1 SGHTA, CDR2 FQGNSA. The CDR3 bases are TGTGCCAGCAGCTTCCGGGGGTCAGATACGCAGTATTTT. Translating it yields CASSFRGSDTQYF.

This clone showed up just a few times. V usage is TRBV19 and J usage is TRBJ2-2; D might be TRBD2 (5 bases). Germline CDR1 reads LNHDA; CDR2 reads SQIVND (reference sequence). This CDR3 is built from 16 residues. V gave up 6 bases and J gave up 6 bases, with 20 bases separating them. The CDR3 is CASSLGSNKFAGELFF. The CDR3 region has the DNA TGTGCCAGTAGCCTAGGGAGTAACAAGTTTGCCGGGGAGCTGTTTTTT.

In nucleotides, the CDR3 is TGTGCCAGCAGCTTAGATCTGGGGGTAGGACAGGGAACAGATGAGCAGTTCTTC. Amino acids: CASSLDLGVGQGTDEQFF. This chain joins TRBV11-2 and TRBJ2-1; 8 positions agree with TRBD1. Trimming took 0 bases from V and 8 from J; bases not matched to a gene: 15. The germline V gene has CDR1 SGHAT and CDR2 FQNNGV. This CDR3 has 18 amino acids.

The chain recombines TRBV7-2 with TRBJ2-7; 7 bases fit TRBD1. The CDR3 contains 16 residues. Germline values: CDR1 SGHTA, CDR2 FQGNSA. Losses at the gene ends were 5 bases for V and 3 bases for J; bases not matched to a gene: 13. CDR3 nucleotide sequence: TGTGCCAGCAGCCCCTTCCGGGACAGCCAACACTACGAGCAGTACTTC. Translating it yields CASSPFRDSQHYEQYF. Combining the CDR3 with reference TRBV7-2 and TRBJ2-7 gives the whole variable domain GAGVSQSPSNKVTEKGKDVELRCDPISGHTALYWYRQSLGQGLEFLIYFQGNSAPDKSGLPSDRFSAERTGGSVSTLTIQRTQQEDSAVYLCASSPFRDSQHYEQYFGPGTRLTVT.

The DNA for the CDR3 is TGTGCCAGCAGCTTAGTGGGGGGTAGCAATCAGCCCCAGCATTTT. This translates into CASSLVGGSNQPQHF. The chain couples TRBV7-8 to TRBJ1-5; tentatively, D is TRBD1 (5 bases). The V gene's germline CDR1 is SGHVS and CDR2 FQNEAQ. Trimming took off 1 base at V and 0 bases at J, with 7 bases between the two ends. This CDR3 is built from 15 residues.

The V and J genes are TRBV30 and TRBJ2-5, with D unresolved. Germline V gives CDR1 GTSNPN, CDR2 SVGIG (reference sequence). The CDR3 is 11 residues long. The ends were cut back, 1 base at V and 9 bases at J, with 9 bases in the middle. CDR3 protein: CAWSESQAQYF. The CDR3 DNA sequence: TGTGCCTGGAGTGAAAGTCAGGCCCAGTACTTC.

CDR3 in DNA: TGTGCCAGTAGTAGAGGAGCAGAACGTCTTGAAAAACTGTTTTTT. As protein: CASSRGAERLEKLFF. The chain links TRBV19 to TRBJ1-4; D remains unclear. CDR1 and CDR2 (germline): LNHDA, SQIVND (reference sequence). V lost 4 bases and J 7 bases, leaving 16 bases between the germline ends. The CDR3 consists of 15 residues.

The rearrangement joins TRBV4-3 to TRBJ1-1; 11 positions match TRBD1. Germline values: CDR1 LGHNA, CDR2 YSLEER. CDR3 length equals 15 residues. V lost 2 bases to trimming and J lost 4 bases; unmatched junction nucleotides: 3. The CDR3 here is CASSQTGTGGTEAFF. For the CDR3, the DNA is TGCGCCAGCAGCCAAACCGGGACAGGGGGCACTGAAGCTTTCTTT.

V usage is TRBV7-9 and J usage is TRBJ1-2; D call uncertain. Germline V gives CDR1 SEHNR, CDR2 FQNEAQ (reference sequence). V gave up 5 bases and J gave up 3 bases, with 16 bases separating them. The CDR3 covers 15 residues. CDR3 amino acids: CASSAPPGNHYGYTF. CDR3 DNA sequence: TGTGCCAGCAGCGCCCCCCCCGGGAACCACTATGGCTACACCTTC.

CDR3 sequence (DNA): TGTGCCAGCAGCTCGATCCGCTGGACTAGCGGGGGAGGCAATGAGCAGTTCTTC. Translating it yields CASSSIRWTSGGGNEQFF. The chain is built from TRBV5-6 and TRBJ2-1; the match to TRBD2 covers 13 bases. The CDR3 is 18 amino acids. Germline V CDR1 and CDR2: SGHDT, YYEEEE. After removal of 3 bases from V and 6 bases from J, the junction contained 12 bases not matched to a gene.

CDR3 protein: CASSLGSGQGPWATLYNSPLHF. The CDR3 coding sequence is TGTGCCAGCAGCTTAGGCTCGGGACAGGGGCCCTGGGCTACTTTGTATAATTCACCCCTCCACTTT. This chain links TRBV7-8 with TRBJ1-6, with 10 bases that match TRBD1. CDR3 length: 22 amino acids. The junction had 19 bases not matched to a gene; V was cut back by 1 base and J by 4 bases. Germline V gene sequence: CDR1 SGHVS, CDR2 FQNEAQ.

The rearrangement links TRBV19 to TRBJ1-6, with 9 positions matching TRBD1. J lost 7 bases, V lost 5 bases, and 6 bases had no gene match. The CDR3 has 15 amino acids. Germline V gene sequence: CDR1 LNHDA, CDR2 SQIVND (reference sequence). The chain's CDR3 is CASSGGQGLNSPLHF. CDR3 DNA: TGTGCCAGTAGTGGTGGACAGGGGCTGAATTCACCCCTCCACTTT.

Written as DNA, the CDR3 is TGCGCCAGCAGCCAAGATAGCGCGGCAGCGAACTATGGCTACACCTTC. Encoded protein: CASSQDSAAANYGYTF. The chain recombines TRBV4-3 with TRBJ1-2, with D hard to call. CDR1 and CDR2 from the germline V gene are LGHNA and YSLEER. The CDR3 sequence is 16 residues long. V was clipped by 0 bases and J by 2 bases, with 13 bases between them.

Comment on this clone: Other nucleotide sequences in the sample specify the same CDR3. The chain joins TRBV6-5 to TRBJ2-5, with no clear D. The CDR3 loop spans 11 amino acids. Per the germline V gene, CDR1 is MNHEY and CDR2 is SVGAGI. Trimming stripped 2 bases from V and 5 bases from J, with 3 bases between. The CDR3 region is CASSYLETQYF. In nucleotides, the CDR3 is TGTGCCAGCAGTTACCTTGAGACCCAGTACTTC.

The chain couples TRBV6-1 to TRBJ1-2; 8 bases match TRBD1. The CDR3 consists of 15 residues. The V segment lost 2 bases and the J segment 6 bases; nucleotides outside the gene matches: 8. Looked up from germline, CDR1 is MNHNS and CDR2 is SASEGT. This CDR3 reads CASSEIFRTGNGYTF. The CDR3 DNA is TGTGCCAGCAGTGAAATCTTCAGGACAGGGAATGGCTACACCTTC.

In DNA, the CDR3 is TGCAGCGTTGACGGGGGACGCAATCAGCCCCAGCATTTT. Protein product: CSVDGGRNQPQHF. The chain joins TRBV29-1 to TRBJ1-5; the D gene is possibly TRBD1 (5 bases). The CDR3 has 13 residues. Trimming removed 3 bases at V and 2 bases at J, with 8 bases between. Per the germline V gene, CDR1 is SQVTM and CDR2 is ANQGSEA.

This chain links TRBV4-3 with TRBJ1-1; D not certain. V lost 4 bases and J lost 4, with 13 bases in between. CDR1 and CDR2 (germline): LGHNA, YSLEER. The CDR3 totals 14 residues. The CDR3 loop is CASSRLAVGTEAFF. CDR3 DNA sequence: TGCGCCAGCAGCCGTCTCGCGGTGGGCACTGAAGCTTTCTTT.

The chain carries TRBV6-4 and TRBJ2-3; 7 bases map to TRBD2. The V and J ends lost 2 bases and 4 bases, in that order; junction bases with no gene match: 3. Germline V gene sequence: CDR1 MRHNA, CDR2 SNTAGT. The CDR3 is 14 amino acids. This CDR3 reads CASSDRGGADTQYF. CDR3 DNA: TGTGCCAGCAGTGACCGCGGGGGTGCAGATACGCAGTATTTT.

This chain joins TRBV15 and TRBJ2-1; TRBD2 might be the D (5 bases). The V end was cut by 0 bases, the J end by 0 bases, with 9 bases between. CDR3 size: 16 residues. The germline CDR1 and CDR2 sequences are LNHNV and YYDKDF (reference sequence). CDR3 DNA sequence: TGTGCCACCAGCAGAGATGGACTGAGCTCCTACAATGAGCAGTTCTTC. It is translated as CATSRDGLSSYNEQFF.

The J gene is TRBJ2-7, the V gene TRBV30; a possible D gene is TRBD2 (5 bases). The germline CDR1 and CDR2 sequences are GTSNPN and SVGIG (reference sequence). Trimming took 2 bases from V and 0 from J, leaving 14 bases between them. The CDR3 length is 15 residues. The CDR3 is CAWSPREMGSYEQYF. As DNA, the CDR3 is TGTGCCTGGAGTCCCCGGGAAATGGGCTCCTACGAGCAGTACTTC.

This clone was counted once. The chain joins TRBV20-1 to TRBJ1-1, with a possible D match to TRBD1 (5 bases). The CDR3 length is 11 residues. V was shortened by 6 bases and J by 5 bases, with 10 bases between the two germline ends. Germline V gives CDR1 DFQATT, CDR2 SNEGSKA (reference sequence). The CDR3 reads CSAHQGTEAFF. Written as DNA, the CDR3 is TGCAGTGCCCACCAGGGAACTGAAGCTTTCTTT.

The chain combines TRBV30 with TRBJ2-1, with 10 bases that match TRBD2. CDR3 length equals 17 residues. V trimming: 2 bases; J trimming: 6 bases; junction bases outside the gene matches: 13. The germline V gene encodes CDR1 GTSNPN and CDR2 SVGIG (reference sequence). The CDR3, as DNA: TGTGCCTGGAGTTTGGCTAGCGGGGGTCCCGGTCCCAATGAGCAGTTCTTC. Residues: CAWSLASGGPGPNEQFF.

The chain uses TRBV5-1 and TRBJ2-7; 10 nucleotides agree with TRBD1. From germline, CDR1 is SGHRS and CDR2 YFSETQ. CDR3 length equals 14 residues. J gave up 4 bases and V 5 bases, and 6 bases lay outside the gene matches. The CDR3: CASRSTGGLYEQYF. The DNA of the CDR3 is TGCGCCAGCAGATCGACAGGGGGCTTGTACGAGCAGTACTTC.

Of note for this clone: A junction boundary mismatches the germline segment, possibly from a read error. This chain connects TRBV7-7 to TRBJ2-5; 9 nucleotides agree with TRBD2. The V gene's germline CDR1 is SSHAT and CDR2 FNYEAQ (reference sequence). This CDR3 region has 17 residues. The CDR3: CASSLGSSGGPGETQYF. Here the CDR3 DNA reads TGTGCTAGCAGCTTAGGTTCCAGCGGGGGGCCCGGGGAGACCCAGTACTTC.